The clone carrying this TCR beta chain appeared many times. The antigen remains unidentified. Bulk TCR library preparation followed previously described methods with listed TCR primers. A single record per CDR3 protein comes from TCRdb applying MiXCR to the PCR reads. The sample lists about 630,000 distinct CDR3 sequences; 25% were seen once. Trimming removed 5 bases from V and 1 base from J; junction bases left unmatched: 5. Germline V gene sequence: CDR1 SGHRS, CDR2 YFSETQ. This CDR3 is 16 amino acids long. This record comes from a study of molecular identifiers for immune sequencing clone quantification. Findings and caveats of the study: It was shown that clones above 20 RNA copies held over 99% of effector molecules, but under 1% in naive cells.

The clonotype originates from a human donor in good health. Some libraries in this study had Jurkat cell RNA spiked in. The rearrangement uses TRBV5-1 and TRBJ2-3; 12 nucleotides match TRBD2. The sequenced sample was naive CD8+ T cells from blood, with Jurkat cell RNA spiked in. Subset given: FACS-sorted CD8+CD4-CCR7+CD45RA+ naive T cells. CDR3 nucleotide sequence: TGCGCCAGCAGTCCGGGACTAGCGGGCCGCACAGATACGCAGTATTTT. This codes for CASSPGLAGRTDTQYF.